This is a list of T cell receptor beta chains from one sample in a study of blood T cells in healthy people across ages. Using its own MiXCR run on the 5' RACE reads, TCRdb lists one record per CDR3 protein. Among about 1.5 million distinct CDR3 sequences listed, approximately 43% were seen once. The sample was blood. Receptors were obtained from a young woman in good health. Both conserved end residues are part of each CDR3. A D gene is named only where the DNA matches it firmly. Clone size is stated in some rows and not others, as once, few, many or a class when expanded.

few | TRBJ2-1 | TRBV6-1 | TRBD2 | TGTGCCAGCAGTGAAAAACTAGCGGGGGCGAACTACAATGAGCAGTTCTTC | CASSEKLAGANYNEQFF
few | TRBJ1-5 | TRBV7-8 | . | TGTGCCAGCAGCTTACTAGGGATTATCCCTAGCAATCAGCCCCAGCATTTT | CASSLLGIIPSNQPQHF
few | TRBJ1-5 | TRBV4-1 | TRBD1 | TGCGCCAGCAGCCAAGGAGCCAGGGGGAAGCTCAATCAGCCCCAGCATTTT | CASSQGARGKLNQPQHF
few | TRBJ2-2 | TRBV4-1 | . | TGCGCCAGCAGCCGAGCCCCGGCCCCCGGGGAGCTGTTTTTT | CASSRAPAPGELFF
many | TRBJ2-7 | TRBV18 | . | TGTGCCAGCAGTCCAACGGGGTTGTACGAGCAGTACTTC | CASSPTGLYEQYF
once | TRBJ1-1 | TRBV27 | . | TGTGCCGGCAGTGCCGGGGTGAACACTGAAGCTTTCTTT | CAGSAGVNTEAFF
. | TRBJ2-1 | TRBV6-2/TRBV6-3 | TRBD2 | TGTGCCAGCAGTTCGGCGCTAGCGGGGGGGTACAATGAGCAGTTCTTC | CASSSALAGGYNEQFF
. | TRBJ2-1 | TRBV20-1 | . | TGCAGTGCTGCCCCCTACAATGAGCAGTTCTTC | CSAAPYNEQFF
. | TRBJ2-3 | TRBV5-1 | . | TGCGCCAGCAGCTTCGACCCTTCAGCAGATACGCAGTATTTT | CASSFDPSADTQYF
. | TRBJ2-5 | TRBV5-6 | . | TGTGCCAGCTCTCAAATTGGGGGCGGCAGCAAGAGGACCCAGTACTTC | CASSQIGGGSKRTQYF
few | TRBJ2-5 | TRBV20-1 | . | TGCAGTGCTAGAGATTCCCAGGCGGGTCGGGAGACCCAGTACTTC | CSARDSQAGRETQYF
. | TRBJ2-2 | TRBV4-1 | . | TGCGCCAGCAGCCAAGGTTTCGGGGGTAATGACGGGGAGCTGTTTTTT | CASSQGFGGNDGELFF
. | TRBJ1-5 | TRBV12-3/TRBV12-4 | TRBD1 | TGTGCCAGCAGGTTTACAGGGGGAAATCAGCCCCAGCATTTT | CASRFTGGNQPQHF
. | TRBJ2-5 | TRBV7-2 | TRBD1 | TGTGCCAGCAGCTCGGGACAGGGAACTCTCAATGAGCAGTACTTC | CASSSGQGTLNEQYF
. | TRBJ2-5 | TRBV7-6 | TRBD2 | TGTGCCAGCAGCGCAACTAGCGGGGGGGCCAATGAGCAGTACTTC | CASSATSGGANEQYF
. | TRBJ2-1 | TRBV4-1 | TRBD2 | TGCGCCAGCAGCCAAGTAGCGGGGATATACAATGGGCAGTTCTTC | CASSQVAGIYNGQFF
few | TRBJ1-2 | TRBV4-1 | . | TGCGCCAGCAGCCAAGATGGGGGCGGACTCTATGGCTACACCTTC | CASSQDGGGLYGYTF
few | TRBJ2-6 | TRBV12-3/TRBV12-4 | TRBD1 | TGTGCCAGCAGTTTGGGGACAGGGAGGGCCGCTGGGGCCAACGTCCTGACTTTC | CASSLGTGRAAGANVLTF
few | TRBJ1-2 | TRBV5-5 | . | TGTGCCAGCAGCTTGGATCAGGACTGGGATGGCTACACCTTC | CASSLDQDWDGYTF
. | TRBJ1-6 | TRBV7-2 | . | TGTGCCAGCAGCTTACAGCTTACGGGTAATTCACCCCTCCACTTT | CASSLQLTGNSPLHF
. | TRBJ1-2 | TRBV6-6 | . | TGTGCCAGCAGTGCCACCCGGTGGGTCTTTGATGGCTACACCTTC | CASSATRWVFDGYTF
. | TRBJ2-1 | TRBV7-2 | TRBD2 | TGTGCCAGCAGCTACACCGGAGGACTAGCCAATGAGCAGTTCTTC | CASSYTGGLANEQFF
. | TRBJ1-1 | TRBV6-2/TRBV6-3 | TRBD1 | TGTGCCAGCAGGGAGAGGGGGCGGGTGAGCACTGAAGCTTTCTTT | CASRERGRVSTEAFF
. | TRBJ2-6 | TRBV5-1 | . | TGCGCCAGCAGCGTTCCCTCATCCGATCTGTCTGGGGCCAACGTCCTGACTTTC | CASSVPSSDLSGANVLTF
few | TRBJ2-3 | TRBV28 | . | TGTGCCACCAGAGGTGATTTGGACCGAACAGATACGCAGTATTTT | CATRGDLDRTDTQYF
few | TRBJ1-5 | TRBV15 | TRBD1 | TGTGCCACCAGCAGATCACGGACAGGGGGTACTCAGCCCCAGCATTTT | CATSRSRTGGTQPQHF
. | TRBJ1-1 | TRBV20-1 | . | TGCAGTGCTAGCGGCTCAGGGGCTTTCTTT | CSASGSGAFF